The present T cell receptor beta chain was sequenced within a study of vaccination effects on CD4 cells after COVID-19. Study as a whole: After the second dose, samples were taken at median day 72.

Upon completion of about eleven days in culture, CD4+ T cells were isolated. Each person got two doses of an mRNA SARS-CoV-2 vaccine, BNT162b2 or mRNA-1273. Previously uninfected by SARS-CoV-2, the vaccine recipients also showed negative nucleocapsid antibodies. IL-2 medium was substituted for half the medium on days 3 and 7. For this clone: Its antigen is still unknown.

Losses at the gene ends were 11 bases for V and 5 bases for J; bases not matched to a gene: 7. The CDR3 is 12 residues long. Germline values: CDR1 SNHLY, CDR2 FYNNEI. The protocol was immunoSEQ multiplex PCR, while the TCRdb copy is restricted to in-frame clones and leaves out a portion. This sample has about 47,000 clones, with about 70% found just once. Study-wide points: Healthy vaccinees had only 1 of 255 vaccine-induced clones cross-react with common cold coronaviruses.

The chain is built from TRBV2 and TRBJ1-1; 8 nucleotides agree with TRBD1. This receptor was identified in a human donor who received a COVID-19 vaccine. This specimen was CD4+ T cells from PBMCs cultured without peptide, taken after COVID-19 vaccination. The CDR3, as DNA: TGTGCCGGGGGACAGGAGTATACTGAAGCTTTCTTT. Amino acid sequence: CAGGQEYTEAFF.